These 7 T cell receptor beta chains were all obtained from the same sample, sequenced in a study of blood T cell repertoires in COVID-19 (TCRdb year 2020). Library construction relied on the immunoSEQ multiplex PCR assay. TCRdb took this table from immuneACCESS and kept in-frame rearrangements with V and J called. Such tables lack part of the clones; where checked against another copy, unresolved V genes explain under half of the gap, and the rest is unexplained. Here the sample has around 130,000 clones; under 90% occur a single time. The ten largest clones add up to 2% to 3% of the sample. Specimen: PBMCs or T cells enriched from blood (not recorded which). The receptors stem from a man aged 40-49 years with acute COVID-19.

This chain links TRBV5-1 with TRBJ2-2; tentatively, D is TRBD2 (5 bases). V lost 4 bases to trimming and J lost 4 bases, with 17 bases between them. Germline V gene data show CDR1 as SGHRS and CDR2 as YFSETQ. The CDR3 spans 16 residues. CDR3 sequence: CASSPGGLSSTGELFF. The DNA of the CDR3 is TGCGCCAGCAGCCCAGGCGGGCTAAGCTCCACCGGGGAGCTGTTTTTT. The complete variable domain, with remaining parts taken from reference TRBV5-1 and TRBJ2-2, reads KAGVTQTPRYLIKTRGQQVTLSCSPISGHRSVSWYQQTPGQGLQFLFEYFSETQRNKGNFPGRFSGRQFSNSRSEMNVSTLELGDSALYLCASSPGGLSSTGELFFGEGSRLTVL.

The chain recombines TRBV7-8 with TRBJ1-2; 8 bases map to TRBD1. Germline CDR1 SGHVS, CDR2 FQNEAQ. This CDR3 is built from 14 residues. V shed 5 bases and J 2 bases; nucleotides not matched to a gene: 4. The CDR3: CASSTRTGNYGYTF. CDR3 nucleotide sequence: TGTGCCAGCAGCACTAGGACAGGGAACTATGGCTACACCTTC. The full variable domain, with the rest looked up from reference TRBV7-8 and TRBJ1-2, is GAGVSQSPRYKVAKRGQDVALRCDPISGHVSLFWYQQALGQGPEFLTYFQNEAQLDKSGLPSDRFFAERPEGSVSTLKIQRTQQEDSAVYLCASSTRTGNYGYTFGSGTRLTVV.

V is TRBV19 and J is TRBJ2-1; 10 bases are shared with TRBD1. The CDR3 consists of 17 residues. Germline V gene lookup returns CDR1 LNHDA and CDR2 SQIVND (reference sequence). V was pared by 7 bases and J by 2 bases, with 11 bases of the junction left unmatched. CDR3 sequence (DNA): TGTGCCAGTAAACCCCTTAAGGGGACAGGGGCCTACAATGAGCAGTTCTTC. Protein: CASKPLKGTGAYNEQFF. Full variable domain (missing parts from reference TRBV19 and TRBJ2-1): DGGITQSPKYLFRKEGQNVTLSCEQNLNHDAMYWYRQDPGQGLRLIYYSQIVNDFQKGDIAEGYSVSREKKESFPLTVTSAQKNPTAFYLCASKPLKGTGAYNEQFFGPGTRLTVL.

This clone was counted once. CDR3 sequence reads: CASSLTFGDTQYF. CDR3 nucleotides: TGTGCCAGCAGTTTAACCTTCGGGGATACGCAGTATTTT. V gene TRBV27 combines with J gene TRBJ2-3, with D uncertain. The CDR3 has 13 residues. The germline gives CDR1 MNHEY, CDR2 SMNVEV (reference sequence). Trimming removed 2 bases from V and 6 bases from J, with 9 bases in between.

The rearrangement uses TRBV7-9 and TRBJ2-1; D might be TRBD2 (6 bases). The CDR3 totals 16 residues. Looked up from germline, CDR1 is SEHNR and CDR2 is FQNEAQ (reference sequence). V lost 5 bases and J lost 8, with 22 bases in between. The DNA of the CDR3 is TGTGCCAGCAGCCTGGGGTCTAGCGATGGCCTAGATGAGCAGTTCTTC. Translated: CASSLGSSDGLDEQFF.

This clone was counted once. V and J are TRBV15 and TRBJ2-2; the match to TRBD2 covers 7 bases. The germline V gene encodes CDR1 LNHNV and CDR2 YYDKDF (reference sequence). This CDR3 region has 17 residues. V was pared by 5 bases and J by 7 bases, with 16 bases of the junction left unmatched. CDR3 sequence: CATSHQSGVGRGGELFF. CDR3 sequence (DNA): TGTGCCACCAGCCACCAAAGCGGGGTCGGGAGAGGCGGGGAGCTGTTTTTT.

This clone appeared once. The J gene is TRBJ2-1, the V gene TRBV12-3 or TRBV12-4, with 8 bases that match TRBD2. CDR3 length: 12 amino acids. Losses at the gene ends were 10 bases for V and 8 bases for J; bases not matched to a gene: 7. The CDR3 reads CATYHGGDEQFF. CDR3 DNA: TGTGCCACCTATCACGGGGGGGATGAGCAGTTCTTC.